These T cell receptor beta chains were read from a single sample in a study of OX40 agonist ivuxolimab in advanced cancers. The assay was immunoSEQ multiplex PCR, and TCRdb's table has in-frame clones only and misses some. The table has nearly 95,000 clones, under 95% seen once. Here the sequenced sample was CD4+ or CD8+ T cells sorted from blood, taken in a trial of the OX40 agonist ivuxolimab. All receptors derive from an adult with an advanced solid tumor such as melanoma, head and neck, liver or kidney cancer. The CDR3 runs from the conserved cysteine through the conserved F or W. The order of the fields is J gene, V gene, D gene, clone size, CDR3 protein, CDR3 DNA. A D gene is named only where the DNA matches it firmly. Where a row states a size, it is once, few, many or the class of an expanded clone; other rows omit it.

TRBJ2-7	TRBV6-5	TRBD2	.	CASSPGGGGVYEQYF	TGTGCCAGCAGTCCGGGTGGCGGGGGGGTCTACGAGCAGTACTTC
TRBJ2-5	TRBV5-6	TRBD1	.	CASRGQGRETQYF	TGTGCCAGCAGGGGACAGGGGAGGGAGACCCAGTACTTC
TRBJ1-4	TRBV5-6	TRBD1	.	CASSLAGGPNEKLFF	TGTGCCAGCAGCTTGGCAGGGGGACCTAATGAAAAACTGTTTTTT
TRBJ1-1	TRBV6-1	TRBD1	.	CASTQTGGGTGVAFF	TGTGCCAGCACCCAAACCGGTGGTGGGACAGGGGTCGCTTTCTTT
TRBJ1-5	TRBV11-2	.	.	CASSLSPNQPQHF	TGTGCCAGCAGCTTATCCCCCAATCAGCCCCAGCATTTT
TRBJ1-2	TRBV19	TRBD1	.	CASSRQGGNYGYTF	TGTGCCAGTAGTCGACAGGGGGGCAACTATGGCTACACCTTC
TRBJ1-3	TRBV5-6	.	.	CASSFGDSGNTIYF	TGTGCCAGCAGCTTCGGGGACTCTGGAAACACCATATATTTT
TRBJ2-7	TRBV4-1	TRBD1	.	CASSLTSTGTGAYEQYF	TGCGCCAGCAGCCTAACTTCTACCGGGACAGGGGCCTACGAGCAGTACTTC
TRBJ1-1	TRBV7-9	.	.	CASTAISGHTEAFF	TGTGCCAGCACGGCGATCTCAGGTCACACTGAAGCTTTCTTT
TRBJ2-1	TRBV5-1	.	once	CASSSTGEQFF	TGCGCCAGCAGCTCCACAGGTGAGCAGTTCTTC
TRBJ1-6	TRBV27	.	.	CVAGARSPLHF	TGTGTCGCAGGGGCGAGATCACCCCTCCACTTT
TRBJ2-1	TRBV6-6	.	once	CASSTGYNEQFF	TGTGCCAGCAGTACCGGCTACAATGAGCAGTTCTTC
TRBJ2-1	TRBV5-1	.	.	CASSLDAPHNEQFF	TGCGCCAGCAGCTTGGATGCACCCCACAATGAGCAGTTCTTC
TRBJ2-7	TRBV27	TRBD1	.	CASSWGQDYEQYF	TGTGCCAGCAGTTGGGGACAGGACTACGAGCAGTACTTC
TRBJ2-1	TRBV27	.	.	CASSLGANEQFF	TGTGCCAGCAGTTTAGGGGCTAATGAGCAGTTCTTC
TRBJ2-7	TRBV19	.	.	CASSIGVGEQYF	TGTGCCAGTAGTATAGGAGTGGGTGAGCAGTACTTC
TRBJ2-7	TRBV5-1	TRBD2	.	CASSLNAGDEQYF	TGCGCCAGCAGCTTGAATGCGGGAGATGAGCAGTACTTC
TRBJ2-7	TRBV29-1	.	.	CSVEDGAETYEQYF	TGCAGCGTTGAAGATGGGGCAGAGACCTACGAGCAGTACTTC
TRBJ1-1	TRBV5-6	.	.	CASSSLDRNTEAFF	TGTGCCAGCAGCTCACTTGACAGGAACACTGAAGCTTTCTTT
TRBJ1-1	TRBV29-1	.	.	CSVEGASYGNTEAFF	TGCAGCGTTGAAGGAGCCTCGTATGGGAACACTGAAGCTTTCTTT
TRBJ2-5	TRBV2	TRBD1	.	CASSERTGALQETQYF	TGTGCCAGCAGTGAGCGGACAGGGGCCCTGCAAGAGACCCAGTACTTC
TRBJ2-7	TRBV7-8	TRBD1	.	CASSLAGTDEQYF	TGTGCCAGCAGCTTAGCTGGGACAGACGAGCAGTACTTC
TRBJ2-7	TRBV7-2	.	.	CASSLYRSSYEQYF	TGTGCCAGCAGCTTGTACCGGAGCTCCTACGAGCAGTACTTC
TRBJ2-5	TRBV13	TRBD2	.	CASSLKTSGGSETQYF	TGTGCCAGCAGCTTAAAGACTAGCGGGGGGTCGGAGACCCAGTACTTC
TRBJ2-5	TRBV4-1	TRBD2	.	CASSQGRIGGAQETQYF	TGCGCCAGCAGCCAAGGGCGTATCGGGGGGGCCCAAGAGACCCAGTACTTC
TRBJ2-7	TRBV2	.	.	CASSEEASWDEQYF	TGTGCCAGCAGTGAAGAGGCTAGTTGGGACGAGCAGTACTTC
TRBJ2-4	TRBV7-6	.	.	CASSPGKLIAKNIQYF	TGTGCCAGCAGCCCGGGAAAGCTGATAGCCAAAAACATTCAGTACTTC
TRBJ1-5	TRBV21-1	.	.	CASMPSWGHQPQHF	TGTGCCAGCATGCCATCGTGGGGACATCAGCCCCAGCATTTT
TRBJ2-3	TRBV7-2	.	.	CASSVSGHFTDTQYF	TGTGCCAGCAGCGTTAGCGGACATTTCACAGATACGCAGTATTTT
TRBJ1-6	TRBV5-4	TRBD1	.	CASSPGTGESDSPLHF	TGTGCCAGCAGCCCCGGGACAGGGGAGTCTGATTCACCCCTCCACTTT
TRBJ2-7	TRBV6-6	.	.	CASSGAGQMSYEQYF	TGTGCCAGCAGTGGAGCGGGACAGATGTCCTACGAGCAGTACTTC
TRBJ1-1	TRBV30	.	.	CAWSVQGNTEAFF	TGTGCCTGGAGTGTACAGGGAAACACTGAAGCTTTCTTT
TRBJ2-3	TRBV5-4	TRBD1	.	CASGDRGWGTDTQYF	TGTGCCAGCGGAGACAGGGGGTGGGGCACAGATACGCAGTATTTT
TRBJ2-3	TRBV27	.	.	CASSFLSRDTQYF	TGTGCCAGCAGTTTTCTCTCGCGGGATACGCAGTATTTT
TRBJ1-1	TRBV21-1	.	.	CASSKAGMEKGGSTEAFF	TGTGCCAGCAGCAAAGCGGGCATGGAAAAAGGGGGCTCCACTGAAGCTTTCTTT
TRBJ2-2	TRBV1	.	.	CTSSQGGSTGELFF	TGCACCAGCAGCCAAGGAGGATCCACCGGGGAGCTGTTTTTT
TRBJ1-1	TRBV7-6	.	.	CASSPTGPEVGEAFF	TGTGCCAGCAGCCCAACAGGGCCCGAAGTGGGGGAAGCTTTCTTT
TRBJ1-1	TRBV9	.	few	CASSVEGETEAFF	TGTGCCAGCAGCGTAGAAGGGGAGACTGAAGCTTTCTTT
TRBJ1-4	TRBV19	.	.	CASSIAGGNEKLFF	TGTGCCAGTAGTATAGCGGGGGGGAATGAAAAACTGTTTTTT
TRBJ1-1	TRBV2	.	.	CAWGLRYTEAFF	TGTGCCTGGGGGCTAAGGTACACTGAAGCTTTCTTT
TRBJ2-1	TRBV27	TRBD2	.	CASIATSGLYNEQFF	TGTGCCAGCATCGCAACTAGCGGGCTCTACAATGAGCAGTTCTTC
TRBJ1-1	TRBV30	.	few	CAWRPSWGLEAFF	TGTGCCTGGAGACCGAGTTGGGGGCTTGAAGCTTTCTTT
TRBJ2-1	TRBV5-6	TRBD1	.	CASSPTGANEQFF	TGTGCCAGCAGCCCAACAGGGGCCAATGAGCAGTTCTTC
TRBJ1-1	TRBV11-2	.	.	CASSLLLPLDRPNTEAFF	TGTGCCAGCAGCTTACTTCTTCCCCTGGACAGACCAAACACTGAAGCTTTCTTT
TRBJ2-7	TRBV4-3	.	.	CASSQWRNTYEQYF	TGCGCCAGCAGCCAATGGCGGAACACCTACGAGCAGTACTTC
TRBJ1-1	TRBV7-2	.	.	CASSPWGSTEAFF	TGTGCCAGCAGCCCTTGGGGGAGCACTGAAGCTTTCTTT
TRBJ2-1	TRBV10-1	TRBD2	.	CASSEFPAGVYNEQFF	TGCGCCAGCAGTGAGTTCCCAGCGGGGGTTTACAATGAGCAGTTCTTC